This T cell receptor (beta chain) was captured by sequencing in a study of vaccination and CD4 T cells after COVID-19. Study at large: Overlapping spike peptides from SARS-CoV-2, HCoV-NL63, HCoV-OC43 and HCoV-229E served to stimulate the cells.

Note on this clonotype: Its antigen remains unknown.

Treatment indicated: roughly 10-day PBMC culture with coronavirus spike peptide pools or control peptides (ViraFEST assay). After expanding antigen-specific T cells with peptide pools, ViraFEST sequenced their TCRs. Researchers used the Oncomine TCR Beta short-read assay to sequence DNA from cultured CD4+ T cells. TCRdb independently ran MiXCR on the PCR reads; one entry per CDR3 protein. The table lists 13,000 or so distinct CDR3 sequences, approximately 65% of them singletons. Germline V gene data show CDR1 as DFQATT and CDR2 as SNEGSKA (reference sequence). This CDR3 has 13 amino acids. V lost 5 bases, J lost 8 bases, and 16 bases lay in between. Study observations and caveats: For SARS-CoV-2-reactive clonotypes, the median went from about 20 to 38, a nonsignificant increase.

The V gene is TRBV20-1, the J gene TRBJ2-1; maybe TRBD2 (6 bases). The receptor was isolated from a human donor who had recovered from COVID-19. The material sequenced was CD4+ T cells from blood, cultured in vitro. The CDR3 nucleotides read TGCAGTGCTCTTATGACTAGTAACTATGAGCAGTTCTTC. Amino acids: CSALMTSNYEQFF.